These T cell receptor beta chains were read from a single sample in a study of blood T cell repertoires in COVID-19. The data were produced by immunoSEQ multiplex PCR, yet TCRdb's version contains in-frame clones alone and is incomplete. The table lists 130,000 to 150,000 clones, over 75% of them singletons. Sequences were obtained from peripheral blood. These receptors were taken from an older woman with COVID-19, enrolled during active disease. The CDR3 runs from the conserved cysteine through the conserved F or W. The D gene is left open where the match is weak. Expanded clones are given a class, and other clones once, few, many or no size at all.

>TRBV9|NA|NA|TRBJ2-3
TGTGCCAGCAGCGTTAGCGGCCCAGATACGCAGTATTTT
CASSVSGPDTQYF
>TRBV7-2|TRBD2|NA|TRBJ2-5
TGTGCCAGCAGCTACCGGACTAGCGGGGCGTCCCAAGAGACCCAGTACTTC
CASSYRTSGASQETQYF
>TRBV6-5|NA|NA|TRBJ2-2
TGTGCCAGCAGCTTCCGACTGAACACCGGGGAGCTGTTTTTT
CASSFRLNTGELFF
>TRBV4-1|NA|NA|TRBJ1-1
TGCGCCAGCAGCCACGGACAGATGAACACTGAAGCTTTCTTT
CASSHGQMNTEAFF
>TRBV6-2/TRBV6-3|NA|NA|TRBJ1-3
TGTGCCAGCAGTTACTCGCGTTACTCTGGAAACACCATATATTTT
CASSYSRYSGNTIYF
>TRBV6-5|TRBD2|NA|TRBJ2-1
TGTGCCAGCTGGCCCCTAGCGGGGGTTCTGTTCTTC
CASWPLAGVLFF
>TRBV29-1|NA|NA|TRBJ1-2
TGCAGCGCTGCCGGGAGGTATGGCTACACCTTC
CSAAGRYGYTF
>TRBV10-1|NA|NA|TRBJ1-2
TGCGCCAGCAGTGAGGACAGGAAAAAGATTAACTATGGCTACACCTTC
CASSEDRKKINYGYTF
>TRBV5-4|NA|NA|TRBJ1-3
TGTGCCAGCAGCTTGGGACACAACTCTGGAAACACCATATATTTT
CASSLGHNSGNTIYF
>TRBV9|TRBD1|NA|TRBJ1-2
TGTGCCAGCAGCGACGACAGGGGGCTGGCCTATGGCTACACCTTC
CASSDDRGLAYGYTF
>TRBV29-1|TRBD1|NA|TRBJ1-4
TGCAGCGTTGAAATCCCCGGACAGGGCGGGAGAAAACTGTTTTTT
CSVEIPGQGGRKLFF
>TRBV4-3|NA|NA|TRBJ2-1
TGCGCCAGCAGCCAAGATTGGGGCGACAATGAGCAGTTCTTC
CASSQDWGDNEQFF
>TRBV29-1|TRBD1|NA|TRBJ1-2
TGCAGCGGAGGGGACAGGGCAAACTATGGCTACACCTTC
CSGGDRANYGYTF
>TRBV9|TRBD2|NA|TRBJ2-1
TGTGCCAGCAGCCTCATCTCCGGGACTATCGAGCAGTTCTTC
CASSLISGTIEQFF
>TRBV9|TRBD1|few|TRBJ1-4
TGTGCCAGCAGCCTGCAGGGGGCAGGTGAAAAACTGTTTTTT
CASSLQGAGEKLFF
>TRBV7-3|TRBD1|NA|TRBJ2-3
TGTGCCAGCAGCCGAACCAGGGGGCGAGAGTACACAGATACGCAGTATTTT
CASSRTRGREYTDTQYF
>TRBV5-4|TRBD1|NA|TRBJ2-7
TGTGCCAGCAGCGTGGACAGGGGAAACTACGAGCAGTACTTC
CASSVDRGNYEQYF
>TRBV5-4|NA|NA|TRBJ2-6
TGTGCCAGCAGCTTGGAAAGGAGCGGGGCCAACGTCCTGACTTTC
CASSLERSGANVLTF
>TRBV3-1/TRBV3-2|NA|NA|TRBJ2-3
TGTGCCAGCAGCCAAGAATATGTAGATACGCAGTATTTT
CASSQEYVDTQYF
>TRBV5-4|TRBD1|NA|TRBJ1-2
TGTGCCAGCAGCTATGACAGGGGATTGGGAGGCTACACCTTC
CASSYDRGLGGYTF
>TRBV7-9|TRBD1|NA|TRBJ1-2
TGTGCCAGCAGCTTAGGGGGGACAGGCGCCTATGGCTACACCTTC
CASSLGGTGAYGYTF
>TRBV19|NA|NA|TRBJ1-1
TGTGCCAGTAGGTCATTGGGCCTGAACACTGAAGCTTTCTTT
CASRSLGLNTEAFF
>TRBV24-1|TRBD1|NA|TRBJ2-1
TGTGCCACCAGTGACGGGACAGGGCCCTACAATGAGCAGTTCTTC
CATSDGTGPYNEQFF
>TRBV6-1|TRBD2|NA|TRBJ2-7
TGTGCCAGCAGTGAATACCGGACTAGCTCGTCCTACGAGCAGTACTTC
CASSEYRTSSSYEQYF
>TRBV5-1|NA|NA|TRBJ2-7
TGCGCCAGCAGCTTGCGGCGGCCGTCCTACGAGCAGTACTTC
CASSLRRPSYEQYF
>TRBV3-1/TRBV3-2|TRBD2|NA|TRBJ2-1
TGTGCCAGCAGCCAAGTGATTCTGGCGGGGGGAGGCAATGAGCAGTTCTTC
CASSQVILAGGGNEQFF
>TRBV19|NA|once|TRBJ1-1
TGTGCCAGTACCACAGGGTGGGGAACTGAAGCTTTCTTT
CASTTGWGTEAFF
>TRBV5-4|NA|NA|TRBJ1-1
TGTGCCAGCAGCTTGCAGTTCTCCATGAACACTGAAGCTTTCTTT
CASSLQFSMNTEAFF
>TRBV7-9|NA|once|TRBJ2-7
TGTGCCAGCAGCTTAGGGCCTGTTGAGCAGTACTTC
CASSLGPVEQYF
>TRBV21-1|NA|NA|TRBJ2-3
TGTGCCAGCAGTAAAGGACTAGCGGGGGTCACAGATACGCAGTATTTT
CASSKGLAGVTDTQYF
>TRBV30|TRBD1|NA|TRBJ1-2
TGTGCCTGGAAGGGACAGGGGGTATATGGCTACACCTTC
CAWKGQGVYGYTF
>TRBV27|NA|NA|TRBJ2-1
TGTGCCAGCAGTTTTACAGGAGAACCCTACAATGAGCAGTTCTTC
CASSFTGEPYNEQFF
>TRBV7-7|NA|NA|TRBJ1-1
TGTGCTAGCAGCTTACTTTCCAGTGACACTGAAGCTTTCTTT
CASSLLSSDTEAFF
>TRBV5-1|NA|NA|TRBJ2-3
TGCGCCAGCAAAAGGGACACGAGCACAGATACGCAGTATTTT
CASKRDTSTDTQYF
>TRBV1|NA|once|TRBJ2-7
TGCACCAGCAGCCAAGACCCTAGCGGGGGCCCCAGCTCCTACGAGCAGTACTTC
CTSSQDPSGGPSSYEQYF
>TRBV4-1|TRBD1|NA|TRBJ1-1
TGCGCCAGCAGCCAACGAGACGGGACAGGGTCACCCTACACTGAAGCTTTCTTT
CASSQRDGTGSPYTEAFF
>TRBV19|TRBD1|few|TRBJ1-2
TGTGCCAGTAGTCGGCCACAGGGGGCTCTTGGCTACACCTTC
CASSRPQGALGYTF
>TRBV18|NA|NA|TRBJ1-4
TGTGCCAGCTCACCACGACAGGCCCCGGGAGAAAAACTGTTTTTT
CASSPRQAPGEKLFF
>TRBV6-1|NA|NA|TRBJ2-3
TGTGCCAGCAGTGATCGACCTCAGGAGGGGGGGGCAGATACGCAGTATTTT
CASSDRPQEGGADTQYF
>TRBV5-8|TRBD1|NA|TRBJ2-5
TGTGCCAGCAGCTTGGGAAAACAGGGGGCCAGGGAGACCCAGTACTTC
CASSLGKQGARETQYF
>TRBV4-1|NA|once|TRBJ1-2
TGCGCCAGCAGCCAAGTCAGGGCAGGGTTAGATGGCTACACCTTC
CASSQVRAGLDGYTF
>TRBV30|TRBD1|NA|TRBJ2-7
TGTGCCTGGAGTATATTAGGACAGGGGGCCTCCTACGAGCAGTACTTC
CAWSILGQGASYEQYF
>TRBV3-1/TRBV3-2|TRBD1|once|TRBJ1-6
TGTGCCAGCAGCCAAGAAACAGGGGATAATTCACCCCTCCACTTT
CASSQETGDNSPLHF
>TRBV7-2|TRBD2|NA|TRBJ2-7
TGTGCCAGCAGCCTCGTAGCGGGGGCCTACGAGCAGTACTTC
CASSLVAGAYEQYF
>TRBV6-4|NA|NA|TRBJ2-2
TGTGCCAGCAGGCTGGACGGGGGAAACACCGGGGAGCTGTTTTTT
CASRLDGGNTGELFF
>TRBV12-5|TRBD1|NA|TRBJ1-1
TGTGCTAGTGGTTTGGCACAGGGGGTGAACACTGAAGCTTTCTTT
CASGLAQGVNTEAFF
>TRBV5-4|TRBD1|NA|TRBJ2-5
TGTGCCAGCTCATATTTGACGGGACAGGAAGAGACCCAGTACTTC
CASSYLTGQEETQYF
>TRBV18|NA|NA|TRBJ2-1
TGTGCCAGCTCACCACCACCGGCGGGGAATGAGCAGTTCTTC
CASSPPPAGNEQFF
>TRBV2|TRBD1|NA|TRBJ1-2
TGTGCCAGCAGTGAAATACCGGGACAGGGCTATGGCTACACCTTC
CASSEIPGQGYGYTF
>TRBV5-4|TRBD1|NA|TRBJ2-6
TGTGCCAGCAGCTCAGGGGGCCAAAGGGCCTCTGGGGCCAACGTCCTGACTTTC
CASSSGGQRASGANVLTF
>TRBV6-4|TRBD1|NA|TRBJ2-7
TGTGCCAGCAGTGGGGACAGGGGGCATTACGAGCAGTACTTC
CASSGDRGHYEQYF
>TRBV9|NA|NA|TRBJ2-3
TGTGCCAGCAGCTCTCGATCGGGGGGCCTTAGCACAGATACGCAGTATTTT
CASSSRSGGLSTDTQYF
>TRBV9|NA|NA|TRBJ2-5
TGTGCCAGCAGCGATTATCAAGAGACCCAGTACTTC
CASSDYQETQYF
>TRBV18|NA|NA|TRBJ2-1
TGTGCCAGCTCACCACGTAAAGGGGCCTCGTACAATGAGCAGTTCTTC
CASSPRKGASYNEQFF
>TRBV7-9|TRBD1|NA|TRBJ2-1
TGTGCCAGCACCCGACCGGGACAGGGGGCCTATGAGCAGTTCTTC
CASTRPGQGAYEQFF
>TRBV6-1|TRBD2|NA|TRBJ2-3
TGTGCCAGCAGTGAAGAAGCGGGGGGCACAGATACGCAGTATTTT
CASSEEAGGTDTQYF
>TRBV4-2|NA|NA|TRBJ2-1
TGTGCCAGCAGCCAAGAAACAGGGAGCTCCTACAATGAGCAGTTCTTC
CASSQETGSSYNEQFF
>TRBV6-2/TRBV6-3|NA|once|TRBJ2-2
TGTGCCAGCAGCCCTATATCCTGGACTCACTCTTACACCGGGGAGCTGTTTTTT
CASSPISWTHSYTGELFF
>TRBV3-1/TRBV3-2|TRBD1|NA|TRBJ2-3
TGTGCCAGCGGGGGACAGGGGGACCCAGATACGCAGTATTTT
CASGGQGDPDTQYF
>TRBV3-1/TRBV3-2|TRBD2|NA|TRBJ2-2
TGTGCCAGCAGCCAGCTAGCGGGGGGGCGTTATACCGGGGAGCTGTTTTTT
CASSQLAGGRYTGELFF